Listed below are T cell receptor beta chains from one sample, sequenced in a study of T-cell reconstitution after alpha-beta-depleted transplantation in children. A single record per CDR3 protein comes from TCRdb applying MiXCR to the PCR reads. Among hundreds of thousands of distinct CDR3 sequences, about 23% were seen once, and the ten largest hold 13% to 15%. The sample was PBMCs, mostly from graft donor cells, taken 360 days after TCRalphabeta/CD19-depleted stem cell transplant. The origin of the receptors is a boy younger than two who had a stem cell transplant for acute myeloid leukemia, so the T cells may come from the graft donor. Each CDR3 is given with its conserved first and last residue. Each record gives: D gene, V gene, clone size, J gene, CDR3 protein, CDR3 DNA. A D gene is named only where the DNA matches it firmly. Size values are once, few and many counts, or a class for expanded clones, and some rows have none.

>TRBD1|TRBV11-3|.|TRBJ2-3
CASSFGRQGTDTQYF
TGTGCCAGCAGCTTTGGGAGACAGGGAACAGATACGCAGTATTTT
>.|TRBV12-3/TRBV12-4|many|TRBJ2-2
CASSFGPGELFF
TGTGCCAGCAGTTTTGGTCCCGGGGAGCTGTTTTTT
>.|TRBV20-1|.|TRBJ2-1
CSARDPDSYNEQFF
TGCAGTGCTAGAGATCCTGACAGCTACAATGAGCAGTTCTTC
>.|TRBV6-5|.|TRBJ1-1
CASSYNRANTEAFF
TGTGCCAGCAGTTACAACAGGGCGAACACTGAAGCTTTCTTT
>TRBD2|TRBV20-1|.|TRBJ2-1
CSARGGGSPEQFF
TGCAGTGCTAGAGGGGGGGGGTCGCCTGAGCAGTTCTTC
>.|TRBV12-3/TRBV12-4|few|TRBJ2-7
CASSQGVTYEQYF
TGTGCCAGCAGTCAGGGAGTGACCTACGAGCAGTACTTC
>.|TRBV10-3|.|TRBJ1-3
CAASGSLVSGNTIYF
TGTGCCGCATCCGGGTCCCTAGTCTCTGGAAACACCATATATTTT
>TRBD1|TRBV20-1|.|TRBJ2-5
CSAADRAQETQYF
TGCAGTGCTGCCGACAGGGCCCAAGAGACCCAGTACTTC
>TRBD1|TRBV28|many|TRBJ2-5
CASSFGTGGLETQYF
TGTGCCAGCAGTTTCGGGACAGGGGGCCTGGAGACCCAGTACTTC
>.|TRBV28|many|TRBJ1-5
CASSFWGQSNQPQHF
TGTGCCAGCAGTTTCTGGGGCCAGAGCAATCAGCCCCAGCATTTT
>.|TRBV27|few|TRBJ1-6
CASSLWPPGRDSPLHF
TGTGCCAGCAGTTTATGGCCGCCGGGCCGAGATTCACCCCTCCACTTT
>.|TRBV12-3/TRBV12-4|.|TRBJ1-2
CASSLSTVNYGYTF
TGTGCCAGCAGTTTATCGACAGTCAACTATGGCTACACCTTC
>.|TRBV5-1|many|TRBJ1-1
CASSLARGASTEAFF
TGCGCCAGCAGCTTGGCCCGGGGGGCGAGCACTGAAGCTTTCTTT
>.|TRBV25-1|once|TRBJ1-1
CASSEAATLRAFF
TGTGCCAGCAGTGAAGCTGCTACCCTGAGGGCTTTCTTT
>.|TRBV28|few|TRBJ2-5
CASRTQPRGAQYF
TGTGCCAGCAGGACCCAACCCCGCGGGGCACAGTACTTC
>.|TRBV29-1|.|TRBJ1-1
CGMGQNTEAFF
TGCGGCATGGGGCAGAACACTGAAGCTTTCTTT
>.|TRBV20-1|many|TRBJ2-3
CSANRLDTQYF
TGCAGTGCTAATCGACTAGATACGCAGTATTTT
>TRBD2|TRBV12-3/TRBV12-4|many|TRBJ2-1
CASSLRRTSGGYNEQFF
TGTGCCAGCAGTTTACGGCGGACTAGCGGGGGGTACAATGAGCAGTTCTTC
>.|TRBV6-1|few|TRBJ1-1
CASSDSWTEAFF
TGTGCCAGCAGTGATTCCTGGACTGAAGCTTTCTTT
>.|TRBV28|.|TRBJ1-5
CASSLLGSRRGNQPQHF
TGTGCCAGCAGTTTATTAGGGTCCAGGAGGGGCAATCAGCCCCAGCATTTT
>.|TRBV20-1|.|TRBJ1-6
CSAHGGGGNNSPLHF
TGCAGTGCCCATGGGGGAGGGGGGAATAATTCACCCCTCCACTTT
>.|TRBV9|.|TRBJ1-2
CASSVAESAYGYTF
TGTGCCAGCAGCGTAGCTGAATCTGCCTATGGCTACACCTTC
>.|TRBV28|.|TRBJ1-2
CASQTTYGYTF
TGTGCCAGCCAGACCACTTATGGCTACACCTTC
>TRBD2|TRBV20-1|.|TRBJ2-5
CSATSGGARETQYF
TGCAGTGCAACTAGCGGGGGGGCCCGGGAGACCCAGTACTTC
>TRBD1|TRBV7-8|.|TRBJ2-5
CASSFRLYRTGGPGETQYF
TGTGCCAGCAGCTTCCGCCTTTATCGTACAGGGGGTCCGGGAGAGACCCAGTACTTC
>.|TRBV4-3|.|TRBJ2-1
CASSQGQYQNNEQFF
TGCGCCAGCAGCCAAGGACAATACCAAAACAATGAGCAGTTCTTC
>TRBD1|TRBV6-2/TRBV6-3|many|TRBJ2-7
CASSRTGVAYEQYF
TGTGCCAGCAGTCGGACAGGTGTAGCCTACGAGCAGTACTTC
>TRBD1|TRBV12-3/TRBV12-4|.|TRBJ1-5
CASSLRDRGPGNQPQHF
TGTGCCAGCAGTTTAAGGGACAGGGGGCCGGGCAATCAGCCCCAGCATTTT
>.|TRBV7-9|.|TRBJ1-2
CASSFPDSYGYTF
TGTGCCAGCAGCTTCCCGGACAGCTATGGCTACACCTTC
>.|TRBV20-1|few|TRBJ1-2
CSARGRSKDNYGYTF
TGCAGTGCTAGAGGCAGGTCTAAGGATAACTATGGCTACACCTTC
>TRBD2|TRBV29-1|many|TRBJ2-5
CSVGGASGLSETQYF
TGCAGCGTAGGGGGGGCTAGCGGGTTGTCGGAGACCCAGTACTTC
>.|TRBV7-2|few|TRBJ2-1
CASSLGAGPSYNEQFF
TGTGCCAGCAGCTTAGGTGCCGGGCCATCCTACAATGAGCAGTTCTTC
>.|TRBV15|few|TRBJ2-5
CATSRDIGGETQYF
TGTGCCACCAGCAGAGATATAGGGGGGGAGACCCAGTACTTC
>.|TRBV20-1|.|TRBJ2-3
CSAGGTERRADTQYF
TGCAGTGCCGGAGGGACTGAGCGTAGGGCAGATACGCAGTATTTT
>.|TRBV9|.|TRBJ2-4
CASSVDGGGSTNIQYF
TGTGCCAGCAGCGTGGACGGCGGAGGATCCACTAACATTCAGTACTTC
>.|TRBV7-8|many|TRBJ2-2
CASSLTPGVVQGVTGELFF
TGTGCCAGCAGCTTAACCCCTGGGGTCGTACAGGGAGTCACCGGGGAGCTGTTTTTT
>.|TRBV5-6|.|TRBJ1-3
CASSFRRETGNTIYF
TGTGCCAGCAGCTTCCGCAGGGAGACTGGAAACACCATATATTTT
>.|TRBV12-3/TRBV12-4|few|TRBJ2-7
CASSLSGQSSYEQYF
TGTGCCAGCAGTTTGTCCGGACAGAGCTCCTACGAGCAGTACTTC
>TRBD1|TRBV18|few|TRBJ1-1
CASSSRTGGTNTEAFF
TGTGCCAGCTCATCAAGGACAGGGGGGACGAACACTGAAGCTTTCTTT
>TRBD1|TRBV20-1|many|TRBJ2-2
CSARDRDRANTGELFF
TGCAGTGCTAGAGACCGGGACAGGGCGAACACCGGGGAGCTGTTTTTT
>.|TRBV20-1|many|TRBJ2-5
CSARDEGGRETQYF
TGCAGTGCTAGAGATGAGGGGGGGAGAGAGACCCAGTACTTC
>.|TRBV24-1|few|TRBJ1-2
CATSDSPTEGYTF
TGTGCCACCAGTGATTCGCCCACGGAGGGCTACACCTTC
>TRBD2|TRBV5-5|many|TRBJ2-2
CASNGGGQGTGELFF
TGTGCCAGCAACGGGGGGGGCCAAGGAACCGGGGAGCTGTTTTTT
>.|TRBV7-2|many|TRBJ2-7
CASSLRTGSSYEQYF
TGTGCCAGCAGCTTAAGGACTGGAAGCTCCTACGAGCAGTACTTC
>TRBD1|TRBV5-1|once|TRBJ2-2
CASSFRQGDTGELFF
TGCGCCAGCAGCTTTAGACAGGGGGACACCGGGGAGCTGTTTTTT
>.|TRBV20-1|many|TRBJ2-3
CSASGVVPGRSVPDTQYF
TGCAGTGCTAGTGGGGTCGTCCCGGGACGGAGCGTCCCAGATACGCAGTATTTT
>.|TRBV5-1|many|TRBJ2-2
CASSLRQPLNTGELFF
TGCGCCAGCAGCTTGAGGCAGCCTTTGAACACCGGGGAGCTGTTTTTT
>.|TRBV6-1|few|TRBJ1-1
CASSEWEGFEAFF
TGTGCCAGCAGTGAATGGGAAGGCTTTGAAGCTTTCTTT
>TRBD1|TRBV19|.|TRBJ1-1
CASSRTGSSTEAFF
TGTGCCAGTAGTAGGACAGGTAGTAGCACTGAAGCTTTCTTT
>TRBD1|TRBV20-1|.|TRBJ1-1
CSATRDSWMNTEAFF
TGCAGTGCTACCCGGGACAGTTGGATGAACACTGAAGCTTTCTTT
>TRBD2|TRBV20-1|.|TRBJ2-7
CSARDTRPSGRRSYEQYF
TGCAGTGCTAGAGATACCCGCCCTAGCGGGAGGAGGTCCTACGAGCAGTACTTC
>.|TRBV7-2|many|TRBJ2-7
CASSGRQVLADEQYF
TGTGCCAGCAGCGGCCGACAGGTTCTGGCTGACGAGCAGTACTTC
>TRBD1|TRBV29-1|few|TRBJ1-1
CSAHRGVNTEAFF
TGCAGCGCCCACAGGGGCGTGAACACTGAAGCTTTCTTT
>TRBD1|TRBV4-2|few|TRBJ2-5
CASSPDRGQETQYF
TGTGCCAGCAGCCCTGACAGGGGGCAGGAGACCCAGTACTTC
>TRBD1|TRBV20-1|.|TRBJ2-1
CSALRDRRNEQFF
TGCAGTGCTCTCCGGGACAGGAGGAATGAGCAGTTCTTC
>.|TRBV5-6|.|TRBJ1-5
CASSHQGFRQPQHF
TGTGCCAGCAGCCACCAGGGTTTTCGTCAGCCCCAGCATTTT
>TRBD1|TRBV11-3|.|TRBJ2-5
CASSLGSGQGQETQYF
TGTGCCAGCAGCTTAGGAAGCGGACAGGGGCAAGAGACCCAGTACTTC
>.|TRBV15|.|TRBJ2-2
CATSRDGTKELFF
TGTGCCACCAGCAGAGACGGCACAAAGGAGCTGTTTTTT
>.|TRBV29-1|.|TRBJ2-7
CSVSLGGFSYKQYF
TGCAGCGTTTCCCTTGGGGGGTTCTCCTACAAGCAGTACTTC
>TRBD1|TRBV20-1|.|TRBJ1-2
CNPTGDYGYTF
TGCAACCCCACAGGGGACTATGGCTACACCTTC